These T cell receptor beta chains were read from a single sample in a study of T cells in Graves' hyperthyroidism and ophthalmopathy. TCRdb fed the multiplex PCR reads into MiXCR, producing one record per CDR3 protein. The repertoire holds approximately 25,000 distinct CDR3 sequences, roughly 45% seen once, with over 9% in the top ten. Sequencing was done on a sample of blood. The source of these receptors is a woman younger than 45 with Graves' hyperthyroidism. The CDR3 runs from the conserved cysteine through the conserved F or W. A D gene is named only where the DNA matches it firmly.

TRBV3-1,NA,CASSHPSGTQYF
TRBV10-3,TRBD2,CAIGGTSSSTDTQYF
TRBV6-1,NA,CASGSTGSEAFF
TRBV7-8,NA,CASSPRQGATGNQPQHF
TRBV28,NA,CASSQIHNSGKDTDTQYF
TRBV10-3,NA,CAISERDGWYGYTF
TRBV19,NA,CASGKSGVAKNIQYF
TRBV20-1,TRBD2,CSAIPPVAGADTQYF
TRBV28,NA,CASSLAFGRNQPQHF
TRBV18,TRBD2,CASSPTSGGSYEQYF
TRBV2,TRBD1,CASSEVRGPEAFF
TRBV6-6,NA,CASTPPGTRFAEAFF
TRBV5-6,TRBD2,CASSWGGGGLAGIPQGSYNEQFF
TRBV5-1,TRBD1,CASSLEGQAGYGYTF
TRBV7-8,TRBD1,CASSRTGTGTGEQYF
TRBV20-1,TRBD2,CSARIAGGPFVYEQYF
TRBV7-8,TRBD2,CASSLQLTSGKYEQYF